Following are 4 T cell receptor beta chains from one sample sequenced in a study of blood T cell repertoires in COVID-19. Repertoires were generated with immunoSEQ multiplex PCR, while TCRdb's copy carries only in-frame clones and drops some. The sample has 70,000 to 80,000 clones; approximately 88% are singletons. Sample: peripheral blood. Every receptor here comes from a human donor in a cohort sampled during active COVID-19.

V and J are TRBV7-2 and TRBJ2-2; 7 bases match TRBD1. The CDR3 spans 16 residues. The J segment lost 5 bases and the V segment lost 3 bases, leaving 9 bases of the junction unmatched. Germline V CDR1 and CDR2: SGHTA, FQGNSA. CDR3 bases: TGTGCCAGCAGCTTGCCCCCAAGACAGGGTACCGGGGAGCTGTTTTTT. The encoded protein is CASSLPPRQGTGELFF.

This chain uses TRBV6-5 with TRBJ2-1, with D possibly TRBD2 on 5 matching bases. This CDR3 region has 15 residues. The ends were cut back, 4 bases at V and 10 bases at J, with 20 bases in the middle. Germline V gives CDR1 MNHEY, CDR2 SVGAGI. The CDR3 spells CASSSENGLVWEQFF. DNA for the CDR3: TGTGCCAGCAGTTCCGAGAACGGACTTGTATGGGAGCAGTTCTTC.

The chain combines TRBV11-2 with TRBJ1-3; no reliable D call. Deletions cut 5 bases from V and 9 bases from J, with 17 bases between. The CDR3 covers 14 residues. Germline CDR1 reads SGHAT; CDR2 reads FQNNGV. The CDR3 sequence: CASSTIGGMGTIYF. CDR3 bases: TGTGCCAGCAGCACGATCGGCGGGATGGGCACCATATATTTT.

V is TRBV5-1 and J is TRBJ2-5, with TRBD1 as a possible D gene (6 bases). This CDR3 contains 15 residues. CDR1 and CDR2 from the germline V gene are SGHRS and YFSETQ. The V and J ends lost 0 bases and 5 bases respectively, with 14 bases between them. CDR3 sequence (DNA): TGCGCCAGCAGCTTGGAAGGGACACCTAGGGAGACCCAGTACTTC. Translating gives CASSLEGTPRETQYF.